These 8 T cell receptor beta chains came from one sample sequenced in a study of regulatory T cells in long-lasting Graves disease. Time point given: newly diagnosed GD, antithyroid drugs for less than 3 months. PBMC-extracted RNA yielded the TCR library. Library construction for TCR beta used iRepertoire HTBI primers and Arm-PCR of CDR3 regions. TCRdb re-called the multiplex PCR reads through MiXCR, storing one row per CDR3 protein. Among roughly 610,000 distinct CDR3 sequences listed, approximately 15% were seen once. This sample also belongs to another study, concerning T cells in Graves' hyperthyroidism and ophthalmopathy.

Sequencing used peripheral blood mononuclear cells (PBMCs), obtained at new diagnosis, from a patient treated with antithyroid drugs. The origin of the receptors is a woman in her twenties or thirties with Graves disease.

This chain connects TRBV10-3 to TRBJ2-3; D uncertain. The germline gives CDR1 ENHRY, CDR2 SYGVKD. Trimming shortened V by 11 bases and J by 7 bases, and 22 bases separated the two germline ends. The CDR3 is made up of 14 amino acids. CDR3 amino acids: CAPTDPASFHTQYF. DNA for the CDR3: TGTGCCCCAACCGACCCGGCGAGTTTTCATACGCAGTATTTT.

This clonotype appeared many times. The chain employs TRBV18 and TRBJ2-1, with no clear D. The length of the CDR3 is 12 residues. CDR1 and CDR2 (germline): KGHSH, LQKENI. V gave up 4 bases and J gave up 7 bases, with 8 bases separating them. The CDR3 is CASSQWGNEQFF. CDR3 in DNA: TGTGCCAGCTCACAGTGGGGAAATGAGCAGTTCTTC.

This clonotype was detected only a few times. The CDR3 bases are TGTGCCAGCATGATTGTGGGGATGAACACTGAAGCTTTCTTT. Its protein product is CASMIVGMNTEAFF. V is TRBV6-1 and J is TRBJ1-1, with D uncertain. CDR1 and CDR2 from the germline V gene are MNHNS and SASEGT. The V end lost 7 bases, the J end lost 0 bases, and 12 bases lay between the germline ends. The CDR3 has 14 residues.

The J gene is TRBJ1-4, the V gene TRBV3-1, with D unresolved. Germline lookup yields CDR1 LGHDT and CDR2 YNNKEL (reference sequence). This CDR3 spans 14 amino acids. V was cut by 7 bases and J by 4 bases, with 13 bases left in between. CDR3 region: CASTRRASNEKLFF. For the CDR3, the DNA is TGTGCCAGCACTCGTCGGGCCAGTAATGAAAAACTGTTTTTT.

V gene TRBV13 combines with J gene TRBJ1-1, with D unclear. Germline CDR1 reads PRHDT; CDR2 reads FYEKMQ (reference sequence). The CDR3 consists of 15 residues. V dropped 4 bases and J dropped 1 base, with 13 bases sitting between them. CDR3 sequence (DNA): TGTGCCAGCAGCTCCTATCCGACGGGGAACACTGAAGCTTTCTTT. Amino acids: CASSSYPTGNTEAFF.

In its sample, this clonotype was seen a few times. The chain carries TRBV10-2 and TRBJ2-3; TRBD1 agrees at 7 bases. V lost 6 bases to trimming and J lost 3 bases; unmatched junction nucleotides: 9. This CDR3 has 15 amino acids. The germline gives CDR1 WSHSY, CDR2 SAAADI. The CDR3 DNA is TGCGCCAGCAGCCGGCGAGGGGGCGGAACAGATACGCAGTATTTT. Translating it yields CASSRRGGGTDTQYF.

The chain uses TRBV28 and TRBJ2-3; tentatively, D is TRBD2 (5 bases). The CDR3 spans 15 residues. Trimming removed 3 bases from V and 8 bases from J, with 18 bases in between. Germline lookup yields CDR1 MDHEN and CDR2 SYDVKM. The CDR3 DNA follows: TGTGCCAGCAGTTTTGTGGACGCCTCCGGAGGTACGCAGTATTTT. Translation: CASSFVDASGGTQYF.

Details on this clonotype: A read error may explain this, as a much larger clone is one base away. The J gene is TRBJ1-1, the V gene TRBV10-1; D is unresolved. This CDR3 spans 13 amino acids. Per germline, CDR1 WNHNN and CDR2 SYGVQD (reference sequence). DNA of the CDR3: TGCGCCAGCAGCTCTGAGGGAAGTACTGAAGCTTCCTTT. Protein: CASSSEGSTEASF.